The clone carrying this T cell receptor (beta chain) was seen only a few times. The entry originates in a study of regulatory T cells in long-lasting Graves disease. To make TCR beta libraries, researchers used iRepertoire HTBI primers and Arm-PCR of CDR3 regions. TCRdb called the multiplex PCR reads again in MiXCR, with one record for every CDR3 protein. Altogether roughly 450,000 distinct CDR3 sequences are present, around 22% being singletons, with the ten largest covering roughly 26%. Germline V gene data show CDR1 as MNHEY and CDR2 as SVGEGT. This CDR3 region has 13 residues. V was clipped by 7 bases and J by 3 bases, with 13 bases between them. The time point denotes: persistent/refractory GD, antithyroid drugs over 5 years with positive TRAb. Construction of the TCR library relied on RNA isolated from PBMCs.

This TCR came from a female donor with Graves disease. J is TRBJ2-7 and V is TRBV6-2 or TRBV6-3; D might be TRBD2 (6 bases). The sample here was peripheral blood mononuclear cells (PBMCs), taken when the disease was refractory, from a patient treated with antithyroid drugs. The CDR3: CASNLGGNYEQYF. The DNA of the CDR3 is TGTGCCAGCAATCTGGGGGGTAACTACGAGCAGTACTTC.